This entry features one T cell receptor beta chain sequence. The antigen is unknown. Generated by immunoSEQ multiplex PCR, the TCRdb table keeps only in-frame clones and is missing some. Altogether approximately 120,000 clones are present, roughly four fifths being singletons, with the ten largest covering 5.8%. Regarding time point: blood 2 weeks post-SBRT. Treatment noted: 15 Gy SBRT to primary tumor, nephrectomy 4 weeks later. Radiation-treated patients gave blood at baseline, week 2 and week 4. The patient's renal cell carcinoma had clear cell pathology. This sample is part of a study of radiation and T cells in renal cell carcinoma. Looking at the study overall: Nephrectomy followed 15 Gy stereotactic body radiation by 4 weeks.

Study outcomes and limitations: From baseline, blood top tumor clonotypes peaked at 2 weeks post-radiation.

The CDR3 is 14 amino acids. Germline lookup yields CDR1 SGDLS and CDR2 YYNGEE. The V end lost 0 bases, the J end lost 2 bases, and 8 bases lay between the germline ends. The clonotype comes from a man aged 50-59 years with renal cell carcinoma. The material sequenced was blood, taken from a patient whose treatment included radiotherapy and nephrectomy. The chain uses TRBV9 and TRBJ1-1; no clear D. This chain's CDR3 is CASSVGDRNTEAFF. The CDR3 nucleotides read TGTGCCAGCAGCGTAGGTGACCGCAACACTGAAGCTTTCTTT. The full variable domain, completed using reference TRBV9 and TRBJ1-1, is DSGVTQTPKHLITATGQRVTLRCSPRSGDLSVYWYQQSLDQGLQFLIQYYNGEERAKGNILERFSAQQFPDLHSELNLSSLELGDSALYFCASSVGDRNTEAFFGQGTRLTVV.